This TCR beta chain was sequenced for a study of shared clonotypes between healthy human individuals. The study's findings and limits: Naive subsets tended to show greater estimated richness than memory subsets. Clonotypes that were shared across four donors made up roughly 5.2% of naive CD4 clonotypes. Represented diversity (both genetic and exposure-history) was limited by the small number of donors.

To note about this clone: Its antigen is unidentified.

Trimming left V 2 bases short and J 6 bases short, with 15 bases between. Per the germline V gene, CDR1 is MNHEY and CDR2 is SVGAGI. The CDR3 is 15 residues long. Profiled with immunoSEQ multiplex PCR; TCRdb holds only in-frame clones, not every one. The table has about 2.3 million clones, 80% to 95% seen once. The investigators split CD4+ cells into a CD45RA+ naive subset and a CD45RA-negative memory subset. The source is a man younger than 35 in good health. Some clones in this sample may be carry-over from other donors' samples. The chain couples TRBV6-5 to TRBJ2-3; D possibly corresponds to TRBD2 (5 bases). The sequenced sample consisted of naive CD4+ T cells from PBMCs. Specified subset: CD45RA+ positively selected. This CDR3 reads CASSYTSLWRDTQYF. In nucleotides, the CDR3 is TGTGCCAGCAGTTACACATCTTTGTGGAGGGATACGCAGTATTTT.